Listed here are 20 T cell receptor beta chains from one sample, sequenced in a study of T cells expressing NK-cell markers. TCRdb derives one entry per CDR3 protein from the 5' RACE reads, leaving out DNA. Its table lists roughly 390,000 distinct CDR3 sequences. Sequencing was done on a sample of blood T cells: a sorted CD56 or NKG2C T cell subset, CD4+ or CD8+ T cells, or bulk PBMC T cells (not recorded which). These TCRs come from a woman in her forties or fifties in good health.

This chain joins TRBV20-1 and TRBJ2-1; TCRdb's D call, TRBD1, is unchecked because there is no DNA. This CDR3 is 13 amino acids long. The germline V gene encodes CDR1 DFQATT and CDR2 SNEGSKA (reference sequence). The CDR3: CSARDGDHDEQFF.

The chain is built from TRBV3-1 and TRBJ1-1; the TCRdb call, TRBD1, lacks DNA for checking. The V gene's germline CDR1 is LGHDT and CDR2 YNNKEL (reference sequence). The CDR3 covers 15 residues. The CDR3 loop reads CASSLVGARSTEAFF.

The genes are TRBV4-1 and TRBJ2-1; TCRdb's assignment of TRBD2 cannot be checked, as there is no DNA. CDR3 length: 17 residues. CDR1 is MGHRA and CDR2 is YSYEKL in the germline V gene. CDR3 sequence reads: CASRPRGLAGFYNEQFF.

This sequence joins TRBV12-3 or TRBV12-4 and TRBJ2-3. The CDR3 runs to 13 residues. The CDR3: CASSLHRRDTQYF.

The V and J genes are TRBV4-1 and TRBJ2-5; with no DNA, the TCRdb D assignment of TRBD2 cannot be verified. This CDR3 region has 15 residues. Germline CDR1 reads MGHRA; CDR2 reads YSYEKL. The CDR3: CASSQDGGSGETQYF.

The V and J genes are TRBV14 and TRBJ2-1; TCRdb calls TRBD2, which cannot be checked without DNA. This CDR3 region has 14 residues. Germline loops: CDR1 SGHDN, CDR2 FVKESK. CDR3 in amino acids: CASSQDLLAGEQFF.

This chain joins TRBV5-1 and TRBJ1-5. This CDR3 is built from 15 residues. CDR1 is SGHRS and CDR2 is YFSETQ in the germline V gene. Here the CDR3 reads CASRKSPVGNQPQHF.

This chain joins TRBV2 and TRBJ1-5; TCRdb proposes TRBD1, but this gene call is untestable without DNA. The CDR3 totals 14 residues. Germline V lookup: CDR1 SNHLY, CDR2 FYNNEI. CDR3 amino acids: CASSGTGGDQPQHF.

The CDR3 loop is CASRVGLAGDGEQFF. The rearrangement links TRBV11-2 to TRBJ2-1; without DNA, the TCRdb call of TRBD2 cannot be checked. CDR1 is SGHAT and CDR2 is FQNNGV in the germline V gene. The CDR3 has 15 amino acids.

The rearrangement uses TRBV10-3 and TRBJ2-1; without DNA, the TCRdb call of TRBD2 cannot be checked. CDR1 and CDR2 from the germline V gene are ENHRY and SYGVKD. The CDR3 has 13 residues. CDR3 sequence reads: CAIMDPARSEQFF.

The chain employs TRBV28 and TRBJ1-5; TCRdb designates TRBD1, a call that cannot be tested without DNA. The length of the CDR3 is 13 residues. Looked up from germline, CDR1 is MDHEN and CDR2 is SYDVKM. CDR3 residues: CASISGGQQPQHF.

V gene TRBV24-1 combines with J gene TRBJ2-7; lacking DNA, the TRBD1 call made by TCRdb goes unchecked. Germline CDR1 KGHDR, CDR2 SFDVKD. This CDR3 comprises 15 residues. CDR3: CATSAQGGSSYEQYF.

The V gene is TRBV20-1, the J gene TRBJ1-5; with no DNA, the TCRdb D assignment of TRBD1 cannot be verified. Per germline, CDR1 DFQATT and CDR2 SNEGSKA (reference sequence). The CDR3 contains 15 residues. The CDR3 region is CSARNDRASNQPQHF.

The CDR3 loop reads CSAAGVDTREQYF. The chain is built from TRBV20-1 and TRBJ2-7; no DNA is available, so the TRBD1 call from TCRdb remains unchecked. Germline CDR1 and CDR2: DFQATT and SNEGSKA (reference sequence). The CDR3 covers 13 residues.

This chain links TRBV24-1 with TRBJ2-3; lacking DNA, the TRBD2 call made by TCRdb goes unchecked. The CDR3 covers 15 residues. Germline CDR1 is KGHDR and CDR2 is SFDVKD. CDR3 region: CATSDIGGRADTQYF.

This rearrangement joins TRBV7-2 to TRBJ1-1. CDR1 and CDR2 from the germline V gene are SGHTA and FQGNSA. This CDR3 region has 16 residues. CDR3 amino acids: CASTPGGVRMNTEAFF.

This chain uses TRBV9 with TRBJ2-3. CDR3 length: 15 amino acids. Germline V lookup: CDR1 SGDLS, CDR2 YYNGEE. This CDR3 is CASSVASEGTDTQYF.

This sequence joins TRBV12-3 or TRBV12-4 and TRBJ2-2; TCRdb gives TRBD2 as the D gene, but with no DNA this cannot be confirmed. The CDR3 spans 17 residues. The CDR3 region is CASSSTQSGPHTGELFF.

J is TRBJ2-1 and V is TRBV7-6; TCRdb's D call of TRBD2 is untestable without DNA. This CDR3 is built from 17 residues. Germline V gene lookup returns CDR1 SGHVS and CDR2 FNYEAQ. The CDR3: CASSLFKGREGPNEQFF.

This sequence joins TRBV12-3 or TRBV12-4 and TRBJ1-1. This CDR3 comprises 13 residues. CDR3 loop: CASRIVGSSEAFF.